This record looks at one T cell receptor (beta chain) sequence and its context. The source of the sample is a study of shared clonotypes between healthy human individuals. The healthy adult donors were HIV-negative and reported no recent acute infections or vaccinations. Deep-level assay runs were performed. Only in-frame clones appear in the TCRdb table, and some are missing; sequencing was by immunoSEQ multiplex PCR. Of 2 million to 3 million clones listed, more than 85% were seen once; the top ten hold 0.35% to 0.45%. The sequence derives from a man aged 18 to 35 in good health. Some clones in this sample may be carry-over from other donors' samples. The sample comprised naive CD4+ T cells from PBMCs. The subset was: CD45RA+ positively selected.

CDR3 protein: CASSQLAGETQYF. The CDR3 nucleotides are TGCGCCAGCAGCCAACTAGCGGGGGAGACCCAGTACTTC. This chain connects TRBV4-1 to TRBJ2-5; 9 bases are a match to TRBD2. The J segment lost 5 bases and the V segment lost 2 bases, leaving 0 bases of the junction unmatched. Looked up from germline, CDR1 is MGHRA and CDR2 is YSYEKL. The CDR3 length is 13 residues.